Below, 25 T cell receptor beta chains from the same sample are listed, as sequenced in a study of T cell clonality in common variable immunodeficiency. Their antigen targets remain unknown. Overall study findings and caveats: Reportedly, TCR beta sequences from common variable immunodeficiency showed fewer deletions and N-nucleotide insertions.

Clones were read by immunoSEQ multiplex PCR, and TCRdb kept only the in-frame ones, dropping some. This set yields about 42,000 clones and no singletons; the top ten hold 6%. Sequenced input: peripheral blood mononuclear cells. The receptors here all came from a human donor with common variable immunodeficiency.

This clone has ten or more counts. The read ends 3 residues before the CDR3 terminus; that terminus is restored from the germline J gene. The chain combines TRBV10-3 with TRBJ2-7; D unresolved. V was trimmed by 3 bases and J by 6 bases, leaving 18 bases between them. CDR1 ENHRY and CDR2 SYGVKD come from the germline V gene. This CDR3 has 15 amino acids. CDR3 DNA, as far as it was read: TGTGCCATCAGTGATCCCGGGTCATCGTTTTCCGAG. Translation gives CAISDPGSSFSE. The CDR3 in its entirety is CAISDPGSSFSEQYF.

This clone was seen more than once but under ten times. Read sequence stops 3 residues before the CDR3 end, and the germline J gene provides the missing end. The chain uses TRBV6-2 or TRBV6-3 and TRBJ1-2; D might be TRBD1 (5 bases). The length of the CDR3 is 13 residues. CDR1 and CDR2 from the germline V gene are MNHEY and SVGEGT. The part of the CDR3 DNA that was read is TGTGCCGCAGCCTTAAGACAGTTCATGGGC. Its translation is CAAALRQFMG. The entire CDR3 protein reads CAAALRQFMGYTF.

The sequenced part of the CDR3 DNA is TGTGCCAGTAGCCCGGGACAGAATGAAAAA. Translation: CASSPGQNEK. The entire CDR3 sequence reads CASSPGQNEKLFF. This rearrangement joins TRBV19 to TRBJ1-4, with 7 nucleotides matching TRBD1. Read coverage stops 3 residues before the CDR3 terminus; the germline J gene supplies the remainder. V shed 6 bases, J shed 5 bases, and the junction held 3 bases outside the gene matches. Germline V lookup: CDR1 LNHDA, CDR2 SQIVND (reference sequence). The CDR3 is 13 residues long.

To note about this clone: The read halts 3 residues ahead of the CDR3 end, with the missing end drawn from the germline J gene. This chain connects TRBV30 to TRBJ1-5, with 9 bases that match TRBD1. Germline CDR1 is GTSNPN and CDR2 is SVGIG (reference sequence). Losses at the gene ends were 3 bases for V and 8 bases for J; bases not matched to a gene: 5. The CDR3 spans 13 residues. CDR3 DNA, as far as it was read: TGTGCCTGGAGCAGGGACAGGGTCGAGCCC. This sequence encodes CAWSRDRVEP. The full CDR3 protein reads CAWSRDRVEPQHF.

With respect to this clone: The read halts 3 residues ahead of the CDR3 end, with the missing end drawn from the germline J gene. The J gene is TRBJ2-5, the V gene TRBV7-8, with D possibly TRBD1 on 5 matching bases. CDR1 SGHVS and CDR2 FQNEAQ come from the germline V gene. The V and J ends lost 5 bases and 2 bases respectively, with 12 bases between them. The CDR3 is made up of 14 amino acids. The CDR3 is CASSRVGLQETQYF. The sequenced CDR3 bases are TGTGCCAGCAGCCGGGTGGGGCTTCAAGAGACC.

This clone was observed at least ten times. The CDR3 DNA, read in part, is TGTGCCAGCATCCGCCGGGCCCAGGGAGGACCAGATACG. Protein sequence: CASIRRAQGGPDT. The full CDR3 protein reads CASIRRAQGGPDTQYF. The chain combines TRBV6-2 or TRBV6-3 with TRBJ2-3, with D perhaps matching TRBD2 (6 bases). The read terminates 3 residues ahead of where the CDR3 ends, so the germline J gene completes it. Trimming left V 7 bases short and J 4 bases short, with 21 bases between. CDR1 is MNHEY and CDR2 is SVGEGT in the germline V gene. This CDR3 has 16 amino acids.

This clone appeared a few times. The missing CDR3 end, 3 residues past where the read stops, is filled in from the germline J gene. The chain couples TRBV19 to TRBJ1-5, with D possibly TRBD1 on 6 matching bases. The CDR3 consists of 14 residues. Germline CDR1 is LNHDA and CDR2 is SQIVND (reference sequence). Deletions cut 4 bases from V and 5 bases from J, with 12 bases between. The CDR3 region is CASSTGQNDQPQHF. The CDR3 bases that were read are TGTGCCAGTAGTACCGGACAGAACGATCAGCCC.

This clone was picked up a small number of times. Read data end 3 residues before the CDR3 end; the end is taken from the germline J gene. The chain is built from TRBV5-6 and TRBJ2-7; 11 nucleotides align to TRBD1. In germline, CDR1 is SGHDT, CDR2 YYEEEE. The junction had 3 bases not matched to a gene; V was cut back by 6 bases and J by 4 bases. This CDR3 is 13 amino acids long. Partial CDR3 DNA: TGTGCCAGCACCCGGGACAGGGGGTACGAG. It specifies CASTRDRGYE. The CDR3 in its entirety is CASTRDRGYEQYF. Combining the CDR3 with reference TRBV5-6 and TRBJ2-7 gives the whole variable domain DAGVTQSPTHLIKTRGQQVTLRCSPKSGHDTVSWYQQALGQGPQFIFQYYEEEERQRGNFPDRFSGHQFPNYSSELNVNALLLGDSALYLCASTRDRGYEQYFGPGTRLTVT.

About this clone: The CDR3 end lies 3 residues beyond the end of the read and is filled in from the germline J gene. The rearrangement joins TRBV7-3 to TRBJ2-2; 14 bases agree with TRBD2. Germline CDR1 is SGHTA and CDR2 is FQGTGA. The CDR3 loop spans 18 amino acids. The V segment lost 5 bases and the J segment 5 bases; nucleotides outside the gene matches: 10. The sequenced CDR3 bases are TGTGCCAGCAGCCCCCGGGGACTAGCGGGAGTGGGTACCGGGGAG. This encodes CASSPRGLAGVGTGE. The entire CDR3 reads CASSPRGLAGVGTGELFF.

Many counts were recorded for this clone. The read falls 3 residues short of the CDR3 end, and the missing part is taken from the germline J gene. The chain uses TRBV18 and TRBJ2-6, with D perhaps matching TRBD2 (7 bases). CDR3 length: 17 residues. The germline V gene has CDR1 KGHSH and CDR2 LQKENI. The V end was cut by 2 bases, the J end by 1 base, with 12 bases between. The sequenced CDR3 bases are TGTGCCAGCTCACCAAGGGGGGGCGAGTCTGGGGCCAACGTC. Translated: CASSPRGGESGANV. The whole CDR3 protein reads CASSPRGGESGANVLTF.

The sample holds many counts of this clone. Read data end 3 residues before the CDR3 end; the end is taken from the germline J gene. This chain uses TRBV20-1 with TRBJ2-1; 9 bases are a match to TRBD1. The CDR3 sequence is 14 residues long. Germline V gene data show CDR1 as DFQATT and CDR2 as SNEGSKA (reference sequence). V lost 3 bases to trimming and J lost 8 bases; unmatched junction nucleotides: 8. CDR3 sequence: CSASGTGNWDEQFF. The part of the CDR3 DNA that was read is TGCAGTGCTAGCGGGACAGGGAATTGGGATGAG.

This clone has a handful of counts. The junction does not match germline at one end; this may be a read error. Read coverage stops 3 residues before the CDR3 terminus; the germline J gene supplies the remainder. The chain employs TRBV7-6 and TRBJ2-1, with TRBD2 matching 12 bases. This CDR3 is 16 amino acids long. Germline V gene sequence: CDR1 SGHVS, CDR2 FNYEAQ. CDR3 DNA, as far as it was read: TGTGCCAGCAGCCGACTAGCGGGAGACTCCGACAATGAG. Residues: CASSRLAGDSDNE. The CDR3, in full, reads CASSRLAGDSDNEQFF.

The sample holds a few counts of this clone. The read halts 3 residues ahead of the CDR3 end, with the missing end drawn from the germline J gene. V usage is TRBV18 and J usage is TRBJ2-2; 7 bases are shared with TRBD1. CDR3 size: 17 residues. Germline lookup yields CDR1 KGHSH and CDR2 LQKENI. Trimming cost V 2 bases and J 4 bases; bases outside gene matches: 10. This CDR3 reads CASSPMLLGQSTGELFF. CDR3 DNA (partial): TGTGCCAGCTCACCAATGCTTTTGGGACAGTCCACCGGGGAG.

This clone was observed many times. The CDR3 extends 3 residues past the end of the read, so its final part is completed from the germline J gene. The chain has TRBV29-1 and TRBJ1-1; 7 bases line up with TRBD1. Germline V lookup: CDR1 SQVTM, CDR2 ANQGSEA. V was pared by 6 bases and J by 5 bases, with 12 bases of the junction left unmatched. The CDR3 sequence is 14 residues long. The part of the CDR3 DNA that was read is TGCAGCGTAACCGTAGGACAGGCCAGAACTGAA. This codes for CSVTVGQARTE. The whole CDR3 sequence is CSVTVGQARTEAFF.

This clone was found many times. The read comes to an end 3 residues before the CDR3 does, leaving the germline J gene to fill in the end. The rearrangement uses TRBV7-9 and TRBJ2-7, with 9 bases fitting TRBD1. The V gene end was trimmed by 4 bases and the J gene end by 2 bases; junction bases not matched to a gene: 3. Looked up from germline, CDR1 is SEHNR and CDR2 is FQNEAQ (reference sequence). This CDR3 is built from 14 residues. CDR3 residues: CASSWDRDTYEQYF. The DNA read from the CDR3 is TGTGCCAGCAGCTGGGACAGGGACACCTACGAG.

This clone was seen repeatedly, ten times or more. The read terminates 3 residues before the CDR3 end, so the remaining end is supplied by the germline J gene. The chain uses TRBV18 and TRBJ2-5; perhaps TRBD2 as D (5 bases). CDR3 length: 13 residues. V lost 3 bases, J lost 5 bases, and 10 bases lay in between. Germline values: CDR1 KGHSH, CDR2 LQKENI. Incomplete CDR3 DNA: TGTGCCAGCTCACCCGCGGGCCTGGAGACC. Amino acids: CASSPAGLET. The full CDR3 is CASSPAGLETQYF.

This clone was picked up a small number of times. The CDR3 end is not reached by the read, which stops 3 residues before it; the germline J gene fills it in. J is TRBJ1-3 and V is TRBV7-9; D possibly corresponds to TRBD1 (6 bases). Germline V gene data show CDR1 as SEHNR and CDR2 as FQNEAQ (reference sequence). V was clipped by 5 bases and J by 0 bases, with 11 bases between them. This CDR3 is 15 amino acids long. CDR3 bases read: TGTGCCAGCAGCCCAAGGACAGTCTCTGGAAACACC. Amino acid sequence: CASSPRTVSGNT. The full CDR3 reads CASSPRTVSGNTIYF.

Worth noting for this clone: The sequenced fragment ends 3 residues before the CDR3 boundary, so the rest is inferred from the germline J gene. The chain couples TRBV10-2 to TRBJ1-2; D perhaps matches TRBD1 (6 bases). The V gene's germline CDR1 is WSHSY and CDR2 SAAADI. V was trimmed by 6 bases and J by 0 bases, leaving 11 bases between them. The CDR3 is 14 residues long. Here the CDR3 reads CASSRGQPNYGYTF. CDR3 DNA (partial): TGCGCCAGCAGCCGCGGACAGCCTAACTATGGC.

The sample holds a few counts of this clone. The CDR3 goes on 3 residues after the read ends, and that part is filled in from the germline J gene. The chain has TRBV7-2 and TRBJ2-5; 8 bases line up with TRBD2. V lost 2 bases to trimming and J lost 2 bases; unmatched junction nucleotides: 4. This CDR3 region has 15 residues. Germline CDR1 is SGHTA and CDR2 is FQGNSA. The part of the CDR3 DNA that was read is TGTGCCAGCAGCTTAACCCGGGGGGGGCAAGAGACC. It codes for CASSLTRGGQET. The full CDR3 reads CASSLTRGGQETQYF.

Remarks on this clone: The read terminates 3 residues before the CDR3 end, so the remaining end is supplied by the germline J gene. V and J are TRBV30 and TRBJ1-6; 8 bases are shared with TRBD1. Germline CDR1 reads GTSNPN; CDR2 reads SVGIG (reference sequence). The length of the CDR3 is 14 residues. After removal of 3 bases from V and 7 bases from J, the junction contained 5 bases not matched to a gene. The CDR3 spells CAWRGDRSNSPLHF. The sequenced part of the CDR3 DNA is TGTGCCTGGAGGGGGGACAGGAGCAATTCACCC.

A note on this clone: The sequence runs out 3 residues before the end of the CDR3; the remainder is reconstructed from the germline J gene. The chain carries TRBV19 and TRBJ2-1; 10 bases align to TRBD2. The trim removed 3 bases at V and 4 bases at J, leaving 3 bases unmatched. CDR1 is LNHDA and CDR2 is SQIVND in the germline V gene (reference sequence). The CDR3 spans 15 residues. The part of the CDR3 DNA that was read is TGTGCCAGTAGTATGGGTAGCGGGGGGTACAATGAG. Amino acid sequence: CASSMGSGGYNE. The whole CDR3 region reads CASSMGSGGYNEQFF. The full variable domain, with the rest looked up from reference TRBV19 and TRBJ2-1, is DGGITQSPKYLFRKEGQNVTLSCEQNLNHDAMYWYRQDPGQGLRLIYYSQIVNDFQKGDIAEGYSVSREKKESFPLTVTSAQKNPTAFYLCASSMGSGGYNEQFFGPGTRLTVL.

This clone was seen many times. The observed sequence ends 3 residues before the CDR3 terminus, with the missing tail filled in from the germline J gene. The genes are TRBV29-1 and TRBJ2-3; D is possibly TRBD2 (6 bases). Per germline, CDR1 SQVTM and CDR2 ANQGSEA. This CDR3 comprises 12 residues. Trimming left V 6 bases short and J 0 bases short, with 7 bases between. Partial CDR3 DNA: TGCAGCGTCGGGACTAGCACAGATACG. Protein product: CSVGTSTDT. The complete CDR3 reads CSVGTSTDTQYF.

The DNA read from the CDR3 is TGTGCCAGCAGTTTAGCCAACGAG. Amino acid sequence: CASSLANE. The entire CDR3 reads CASSLANEQYF. The V and J genes are TRBV6-2 or TRBV6-3 and TRBJ2-7; D gene unclear. The read halts 3 residues ahead of the CDR3 end, with the missing end drawn from the germline J gene. This CDR3 spans 11 amino acids. Trimming left V 4 bases short and J 5 bases short, with 6 bases between. CDR1 is MNHEY, CDR2 SVGEGT, per germline.

This clone was detected many times. The read ends 3 residues early relative to the CDR3; the germline J gene fills the gap. The chain is built from TRBV7-9 and TRBJ2-3; D is possibly TRBD2 (5 bases). The V end lost 0 bases, the J end lost 5 bases, and 12 bases lay between the germline ends. This CDR3 comprises 15 residues. Germline V gene sequence: CDR1 SEHNR, CDR2 FQNEAQ (reference sequence). Here the CDR3 reads CASSLAGAAKDTQYF. Partial CDR3 DNA: TGTGCCAGCAGCTTAGCGGGAGCGGCGAAAGATACG.

As for this clone: The read stops 3 residues short of the end of the CDR3; the missing end is completed from the germline J gene. The chain is built from TRBV7-6 and TRBJ2-5, with D possibly being TRBD1 (5 bases). The CDR3 spans 13 residues. Trimming took 2 bases from V and 3 from J, leaving 7 bases between them. The germline gives CDR1 SGHVS, CDR2 FNYEAQ. The part of the CDR3 DNA that was read is TGTGCCAGCAGCTTAATCAGGGAAGAGACC. Translation: CASSLIREET. The CDR3 as a whole reads CASSLIREETQYF.